The rows below give T cell receptor beta chains drawn from one sample of a study of response to subunit inactivated influenza vaccine. TCRdb used MiXCR to reprocess the RT-PCR reads, holding one entry per CDR3 protein. In the table there are 500,000 to 600,000 distinct CDR3 sequences, around 8% of which are singletons. The sample was PBMCs from blood, taken less than 30 months after vaccination. Receptors were obtained from a man aged 50 to 69 who received an inactivated influenza vaccine. Both conserved end residues are part of each CDR3. The D gene is left open where the match is weak. Where a row states a size, it is once, few, many or the class of an expanded clone; other rows omit it.

clone size	V gene	J gene	D gene	CDR3 protein	CDR3 DNA
-	TRBV20-1	TRBJ1-3	-	CSASRYISSGNTIYF	TGCAGTGCTAGTCGATACATTTCCTCTGGAAACACCATATATTTT
many	TRBV6-5	TRBJ2-3	-	CASSYDLTRDTQYF	TGTGCCAGCAGCTACGACCTAACCAGAGATACGCAGTATTTT
many	TRBV12-3/TRBV12-4	TRBJ2-5	-	CASSRKRGETQYF	TGTGCCAGCAGTAGAAAAAGGGGCGAGACCCAGTACTTC
-	TRBV6-2/TRBV6-3	TRBJ2-1	-	CASSKWVNEQFF	TGTGCCAGCTCTAAGTGGGTCAATGAGCAGTTCTTC
few	TRBV12-3/TRBV12-4	TRBJ2-1	-	CASSLVGYPNEQFF	TGTGCCAGCAGTTTAGTAGGTTACCCCAATGAGCAGTTCTTC
few	TRBV7-8	TRBJ2-3	TRBD1	CASSPRLRGLTDTQYF	TGTGCCAGCAGCCCAAGACTGAGGGGGCTCACAGATACGCAGTATTTT
-	TRBV4-2	TRBJ2-1	-	CASSQLQVSYNEQFF	TGTGCCAGCAGCCAATTACAGGTTTCCTACAATGAGCAGTTCTTC
many	TRBV29-1	TRBJ2-1	TRBD2	CSVEGSGGLAGASSYNEQFF	TGCAGCGTTGAAGGGTCAGGGGGACTAGCGGGAGCGAGCTCCTACAATGAGCAGTTCTTC
few	TRBV20-1	TRBJ1-1	TRBD1	CSASGQGNAEAFF	TGCAGTGCTAGTGGACAGGGGAATGCTGAAGCTTTCTTT
-	TRBV6-2/TRBV6-3	TRBJ2-5	-	CASTRVLRETQYF	TGTGCCAGCACCCGAGTCCTGAGGGAGACCCAGTACTTC
few	TRBV10-3	TRBJ2-2	TRBD2	CAIGGVRHTGELFF	TGTGCCATCGGGGGGGTCAGGCACACCGGGGAGCTGTTTTTT
many	TRBV7-2	TRBJ2-3	TRBD1	CASSRDRGGQYF	TGTGCCAGCAGCCGGGACAGGGGGGGTCAGTATTTT
-	TRBV25-1	TRBJ1-4	TRBD1	CASSEQGTGQLEKLFF	TGTGCCAGCAGTGAACAAGGGACAGGGCAATTGGAAAAACTGTTTTTT
few	TRBV20-1	TRBJ2-1	TRBD2	CSARVERGGVLVNEQFF	TGCAGTGCTAGAGTTGAGCGGGGGGGCGTTCTGGTCAATGAGCAGTTCTTC
many	TRBV20-1	TRBJ2-1	TRBD2	CSASTSGRSSYNEQFF	TGCAGTGCTAGTACTAGCGGGAGGTCCAGCTACAATGAGCAGTTCTTC
-	TRBV5-5	TRBJ2-1	-	CASSWGREQFF	TGTGCCAGCAGCTGGGGGCGCGAGCAGTTCTTC
many	TRBV5-1	TRBJ2-1	-	CASSLRGDEQFF	TGCGCCAGCAGCTTGAGGGGGGATGAGCAGTTCTTC
many	TRBV29-1	TRBJ2-5	TRBD1	CSTGTGGMRETQYF	TGCAGCACCGGGACAGGAGGAATGAGGGAGACCCAGTACTTC
many	TRBV7-2	TRBJ1-2	-	CASSLAETAYGYTF	TGTGCCAGCAGCTTAGCGGAGACAGCCTATGGCTACACCTTC
many	TRBV21-1	TRBJ2-5	-	CASSISRQETQYF	TGTGCCAGCAGCATCTCCCGACAAGAGACCCAGTACTTC
-	TRBV6-5	TRBJ2-5	TRBD1	CASSYSRTGNQETQYF	TGTGCCAGCAGTTACTCCCGGACAGGGAACCAAGAGACCCAGTACTTC
few	TRBV28	TRBJ2-2	-	CASSSPDPSTEELFF	TGTGCCAGCAGTTCCCCGGACCCTTCCACCGAGGAGCTGTTTTTT
few	TRBV29-1	TRBJ1-1	-	CSVGGLFGSFF	TGCAGCGTTGGAGGGCTGTTTGGGTCTTTCTTT
-	TRBV20-1	TRBJ2-1	TRBD2	CSAAGSGEHYNEQFF	TGCAGTGCTGCAGGTAGCGGGGAACACTACAATGAGCAGTTCTTC
-	TRBV6-2/TRBV6-3	TRBJ1-5	TRBD1	CASRLTGVQPQHF	TGTGCCAGCAGGCTGACAGGGGTTCAGCCCCAGCATTTT
few	TRBV3-1	TRBJ1-2	-	CASSQGALRGRYTF	TGTGCCAGCAGCCAGGGGGCGTTGCGGGGTCGCTACACCTTC
-	TRBV5-1	TRBJ2-5	TRBD1	CASSFDRVAIETQYF	TGCGCCAGCAGCTTCGACAGGGTGGCTATAGAGACCCAGTACTTC
-	TRBV4-1	TRBJ1-1	-	CASSHAADTEAFF	TGCGCCAGCAGCCATGCCGCCGACACTGAAGCTTTCTTT
-	TRBV4-3	TRBJ2-7	-	CASSHAISLAGRYEQYF	TGCGCCAGCAGCCATGCAATATCTCTGGCAGGGAGATACGAGCAGTACTTC
-	TRBV5-1	TRBJ2-3	TRBD1	CASSLADRDTDTQYF	TGCGCCAGCAGCTTGGCGGACAGGGACACAGATACGCAGTATTTT
many	TRBV6-1	TRBJ2-7	-	CASSLLGRGSEQYF	TGTGCCAGCAGCCTTTTGGGGAGGGGGTCCGAGCAGTACTTC
few	TRBV11-2	TRBJ2-3	-	CASSPAWENTDTQYF	TGTGCCAGCAGCCCTGCTTGGGAGAACACAGATACGCAGTATTTT
few	TRBV5-1	TRBJ2-2	TRBD1	CASSTGQGARTGELFF	TGCGCCAGCAGCACGGGACAGGGGGCGCGCACCGGGGAGCTGTTTTTT
-	TRBV5-1	TRBJ1-6	-	CASSLEPAGRTNSPLHF	TGCGCCAGCAGCTTGGAACCTGCAGGACGGACTAATTCACCCCTCCACTTT
many	TRBV20-1	TRBJ2-1	-	CSADSGNSYNEQFF	TGCAGTGCGGACAGCGGGAACTCCTACAATGAGCAGTTCTTC
few	TRBV7-2	TRBJ1-1	-	CASSTIMNTEAFF	TGTGCCAGCAGCACAATCATGAACACTGAAGCTTTCTTT
few	TRBV5-1	TRBJ2-2	-	CASSLQTGENTGELFF	TGCGCCAGCAGCTTGCAAACAGGCGAGAACACCGGGGAGCTGTTTTTT
few	TRBV12-3/TRBV12-4	TRBJ2-7	TRBD2	CASSLGLAESYEQYF	TGTGCCAGCAGTCTGGGACTAGCGGAATCCTACGAGCAGTACTTC
few	TRBV4-3	TRBJ2-1	TRBD2	CASSQDIRAGTGNEQFF	TGCGCCAGCAGCCAAGATATCAGAGCGGGAACTGGCAATGAGCAGTTCTTC
few	TRBV12-3/TRBV12-4	TRBJ2-1	TRBD2	CASRTSGSHYNEQFF	TGTGCCAGCAGGACTAGCGGGAGTCACTACAATGAGCAGTTCTTC
-	TRBV9	TRBJ2-3	-	CASSPTPGRTDTQYF	TGTGCCAGCAGTCCCACCCCCGGGCGCACAGATACGCAGTATTTT
-	TRBV4-1	TRBJ2-5	-	CASSQVGGVETQYF	TGCGCCAGCAGCCAAGTCGGGGGCGTCGAGACCCAGTACTTC
-	TRBV28	TRBJ2-3	-	CASSPYILTSTDTQYF	TGTGCCAGCAGCCCATACATACTCACCAGCACAGATACGCAGTATTTT
many	TRBV29-1	TRBJ2-7	-	CSVEVWGNEQYF	TGCAGCGTTGAAGTCTGGGGGAACGAGCAGTACTTC
many	TRBV29-1	TRBJ2-3	-	CSGGTSTDTQYF	TGCAGCGGCGGGACTAGCACAGATACGCAGTATTTT
many	TRBV27	TRBJ2-2	-	CASNVVGGPGELFF	TGTGCCAGCAATGTCGTCGGGGGCCCCGGGGAGCTGTTTTTT
many	TRBV10-2	TRBJ1-6	-	CASSEGVVEWYNSPLHF	TGCGCCAGCAGTGAGGGTGTGGTGGAATGGTATAATTCACCCCTCCACTTT